The clone carrying this TCR beta chain was picked up a small number of times. Its antigen remains unidentified. These data originate in a study of T cell responses to AZD1222 COVID-19 vaccine. Study as a whole: Second-dose schedules of about 4 or about 12 weeks were combined.

Germline CDR1 reads LGHDT; CDR2 reads YNNKEL (reference sequence). The CDR3 extends over 15 amino acids. Trimming removed 4 bases from V and 4 bases from J; junction bases left unmatched: 6. Study findings and constraints: Females made up more of the donors, who were largely white British, and clonal diversity may have come out too low.

Only in-frame clones appear in the TCRdb table, and some are missing; sequencing was by immunoSEQ multiplex PCR. The sample yields roughly 150,000 clones, about 91% seen once. The chain is built from TRBV3-1 (or the pseudogene TRBV3-2) and TRBJ1-1; TRBD1 matches 10 bases. This TCR derives from an adult in good health. Material: peripheral blood, obtained on day 0 of AZD1222 vaccination. The CDR3 spells CASSPGTGVITEAFF. The CDR3 nucleotides are TGTGCCAGCAGCCCTGGGACAGGGGTTATCACTGAAGCTTTCTTT.